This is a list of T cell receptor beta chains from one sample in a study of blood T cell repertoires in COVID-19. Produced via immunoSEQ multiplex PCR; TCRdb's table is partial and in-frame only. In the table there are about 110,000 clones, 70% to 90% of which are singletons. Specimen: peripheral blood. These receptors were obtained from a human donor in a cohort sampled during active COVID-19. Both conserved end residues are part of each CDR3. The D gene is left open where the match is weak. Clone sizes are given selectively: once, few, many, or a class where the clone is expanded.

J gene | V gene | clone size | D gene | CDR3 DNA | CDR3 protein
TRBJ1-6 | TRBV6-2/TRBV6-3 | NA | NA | TGTGCCAGCAGTTACGCGGGGGGCAGGGCGAGGCAGTCACCCCTCCACTTT | CASSYAGGRARQSPLHF
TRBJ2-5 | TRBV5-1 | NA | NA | TGCGCCAGCACCCTTGGGGGGGGGCCGGGTGAGACCCAGTACTTC | CASTLGGGPGETQYF
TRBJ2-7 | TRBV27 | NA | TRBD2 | TGTGCCAGCAGTTTTAGGACTAGCGGGGTGTACGAGCAGTACTTC | CASSFRTSGVYEQYF
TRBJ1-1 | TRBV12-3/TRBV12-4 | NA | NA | TGTGCCAGCAGTTTCCATCAGAACACTGAAGCTTTCTTT | CASSFHQNTEAFF
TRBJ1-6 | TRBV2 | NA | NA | TGTGCCAGCACTAGGCAGAGAAATTCACCCCTCCACTTT | CASTRQRNSPLHF
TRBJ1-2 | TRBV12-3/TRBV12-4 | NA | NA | TGTGCCAGCAGCAGAGGACAAAACTATGGCTACACCTTC | CASSRGQNYGYTF
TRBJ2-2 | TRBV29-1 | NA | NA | TGCAGCGTTAGGCCTAGCTGGAACACCGGGGAGCTGTTTTTT | CSVRPSWNTGELFF
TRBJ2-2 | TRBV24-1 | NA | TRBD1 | TGTGCCACCAGTGATTTGGGCGGACAGGGGTTCACCGGGGAGCTGTTTTTT | CATSDLGGQGFTGELFF
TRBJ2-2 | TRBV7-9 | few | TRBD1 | TGTGCCAGCAGCGGGACAGGGTTGAATACCGGGGAGCTGTTTTTT | CASSGTGLNTGELFF
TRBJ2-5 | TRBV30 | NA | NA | TGTGCCTGGAGTGCACAAGAGACCCAGTACTTC | CAWSAQETQYF
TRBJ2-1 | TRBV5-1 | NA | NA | TGCGCCAGCAGCTTGGACAGGGGGGGCTACAATGAGCAGTTCTTC | CASSLDRGGYNEQFF
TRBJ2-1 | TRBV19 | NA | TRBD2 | TGTGCCAGTAGTATACCCCTCCCCCATAGCGGGAGGTACAATGAGCAGTTCTTC | CASSIPLPHSGRYNEQFF